This is a list of T cell receptor beta chains from one sample in a study of blood T cells in healthy people across ages. MiXCR was run by TCRdb on the 5' RACE reads, yielding one entry per CDR3 protein. The sample includes some 1.5 million distinct CDR3 sequences, under 30% of them seen just once. The sample consisted of blood. These receptors were collected from a woman in her 30s in good health. Each CDR3 is given with its conserved first and last residue. A D gene is named only where the DNA matches it firmly. The listing skips clone size in some rows; elsewhere it reads once, few, many or a size class.

TRBD2	many	TRBV12-3/TRBV12-4	TRBJ2-5	TGTGCCAGCAGTTTCGGGACTAGCGAGACCCAGTACTTC	CASSFGTSETQYF
TRBD1	NA	TRBV6-5	TRBJ1-5	TGTGCCAGCAGTTTCTCCAGACAGGGAAGCAATCAGCCCCAGCATTTT	CASSFSRQGSNQPQHF
TRBD2	few	TRBV12-5	TRBJ2-3	TGTGCTAGTGGCCCTCTAGCGGGGGGCACAGATACGCAGTATTTT	CASGPLAGGTDTQYF
TRBD1	NA	TRBV12-3/TRBV12-4	TRBJ2-7	TGTGCCAGCACAACCGACAGGGCCACCTACGAGCAGTACTTC	CASTTDRATYEQYF
TRBD1	few	TRBV5-5	TRBJ2-2	TGTGCCAGCAGCCCACATGGAACAGGGGGGACCGGGGAGCTGTTTTTT	CASSPHGTGGTGELFF
TRBD2	few	TRBV11-2	TRBJ2-3	TGTGCCAGCAGCACCCCCATAGCGGGGGGGCCGGCAGATACGCAGTATTTT	CASSTPIAGGPADTQYF
NA	many	TRBV5-1	TRBJ2-3	TGCGCCAGCAGCTCGCCTAGTTTTGCTAGCACAGATACGCAGTATTTT	CASSSPSFASTDTQYF
NA	NA	TRBV6-5	TRBJ2-1	TGTGCCAGCAGTTACTCGCGAAACAATGAGCAGTTCTTC	CASSYSRNNEQFF
NA	many	TRBV4-1	TRBJ2-5	TGCGCCAGCAGCCAACCTACCCGGGGGTACCAAGAGACCCAGTACTTC	CASSQPTRGYQETQYF
NA	few	TRBV20-1	TRBJ2-3	TGCAGTGCCCTCCCCGAGTGGGATACGCAGTATTTT	CSALPEWDTQYF
NA	NA	TRBV6-2/TRBV6-3	TRBJ2-1	TGTGCCAGCAGGATTCCCGACAATGAGCAGTTCTTC	CASRIPDNEQFF
NA	few	TRBV12-3/TRBV12-4	TRBJ1-5	TGTGCCAGCAGACTACTGAATAGCAATCAGCCCCAGCATTTT	CASRLLNSNQPQHF
TRBD1	NA	TRBV29-1	TRBJ2-5	TGCAGCGTTGAGGCAGGGGGTGGGGTCGGGACCCAGTACTTC	CSVEAGGGVGTQYF
NA	NA	TRBV4-1	TRBJ2-1	TGCGCCAGCAGCCAAGAAAGCCAGGCCCCTCACCTTGAGCAGTTCTTC	CASSQESQAPHLEQFF